One and the same sample provided the 16 T cell receptor beta chains below, sequenced in a study of cytomegalovirus exposure and HLA in healthy donors (dated by TCRdb to the late 2010s). Library construction relied on the immunoSEQ multiplex PCR assay. For the multiplex PCR, a mixture combining 60 forward primers for TCR Vbeta segments and 13 reverse primers for TCR Jbeta segments was used. This immuneACCESS table, as held by TCRdb, lists in-frame sequences with V and J called but not all clones. Of the missing ones, under half trace to an unresolved V gene in checked studies; the others have no known cause. For this sample, the table gives some 150,000 clones. Approximately 2% of the sample belongs to the ten largest clones. Sample: PBMCs. The receptors were sampled from a woman aged 18-35 years in good health and CMV-seronegative.

The chain has TRBV6-5 and TRBJ2-7; 8 bases are shared with TRBD1. The V gene end was trimmed by 8 bases and the J gene end by 1 base; junction bases not matched to a gene: 1. The CDR3 has 12 amino acids. CDR1 is MNHEY and CDR2 is SVGAGI in the germline V gene. CDR3 in amino acids: CASWDRSYEQYF. Here the CDR3 DNA reads TGTGCCAGCTGGGACAGGTCCTACGAGCAGTACTTC.

V usage is TRBV11-2 and J usage is TRBJ1-1; D is possibly TRBD1 (5 bases). The CDR3 totals 12 residues. Trimming removed 5 bases at V and 9 bases at J, with 13 bases between. CDR1 is SGHAT, CDR2 FQNNGV, per germline. The CDR3 DNA reads as TGTGCCAGCAGCATAGGTAGGGGCCAAGCTTTCTTT. Its translation is CASSIGRGQAFF. Using reference TRBV11-2 and TRBJ1-1 for the parts outside the CDR3, the full variable domain is EAGVAQSPRYKIIEKRQSVAFWCNPISGHATLYWYQQILGQGPKLLIQFQNNGVVDDSQLPKDRFSAERLKGVDSTLKIQPAKLEDSAVYLCASSIGRGQAFFGQGTRLTVV.

The chain recombines TRBV18 with TRBJ1-2; TRBD1 is a possible D gene (5 bases). CDR1 KGHSH and CDR2 LQKENI come from the germline V gene. Trimming removed 0 bases from V and 4 bases from J, with 6 bases in between. The CDR3 spans 13 residues. CDR3 region: CASSPPGRYGYTF. CDR3 sequence (DNA): TGTGCCAGCTCACCACCGGGGCGCTATGGCTACACCTTC.

The chain carries TRBV5-1 and TRBJ2-1; 11 bases agree with TRBD2. Per the germline V gene, CDR1 is SGHRS and CDR2 is YFSETQ. This CDR3 is built from 16 residues. The V gene end was trimmed by 3 bases and the J gene end by 2 bases; junction bases not matched to a gene: 4. CDR3 DNA sequence: TGCGCCAGCAGCTCTCAGACTAGCGGGGCCTACAATGAGCAGTTCTTC. This codes for CASSSQTSGAYNEQFF.

The V and J genes are TRBV5-1 and TRBJ2-2, with TRBD1 identical over 7 bases. The length of the CDR3 is 18 residues. Germline trimming cut 4 bases from V and 0 bases from J; bases unmatched to any gene: 12. Germline assignment: CDR1 SGHRS and CDR2 YFSETQ. Written as DNA, the CDR3 is TGCGCCAGCAGCCCAAGGACAGGTACCCTTCCGAACACCGGGGAGCTGTTTTTT. Its translation: CASSPRTGTLPNTGELFF.

The V and J genes are TRBV7-3 and TRBJ1-6; 9 bases are a match to TRBD1. Per the germline V gene, CDR1 is SGHTA and CDR2 is FQGTGA. This CDR3 has 13 residues. V lost 4 bases, J lost 8 bases, and 0 bases stayed unmatched. The CDR3 here is CASSWTGDSPLHF. In nucleotides, the CDR3 is TGTGCCAGCAGCTGGACAGGGGATTCACCCCTCCACTTT.

This chain connects TRBV15 to TRBJ1-3, with D unresolved. The germline V gene has CDR1 LNHNV and CDR2 YYDKDF (reference sequence). The V end was cut by 3 bases, the J end by 0 bases, with 15 bases between. CDR3 size: 17 residues. This chain's CDR3 is CATSSEGGGFSGNTIYF. Here the CDR3 DNA reads TGTGCCACCAGCAGTGAGGGCGGCGGGTTCTCTGGAAACACCATATATTTT.

This chain uses TRBV7-6 with TRBJ2-2; D might be TRBD2 (7 bases). CDR3 length: 14 residues. CDR1 is SGHVS, CDR2 FNYEAQ, per germline. Trimming left V 5 bases short and J 4 bases short, with 11 bases between. CDR3 residues: CASSRRGGTGELFF. The CDR3 nucleotides read TGTGCCAGCAGCCGGAGGGGGGGCACCGGGGAGCTGTTTTTT.

The V call is TRBV11-3, the J call TRBJ2-1; TRBD2 agrees at 13 bases. Germline values: CDR1 SGHNT, CDR2 YENEEA. This CDR3 comprises 15 residues. Trimming removed 0 bases from V and 10 bases from J; junction bases left unmatched: 3. The CDR3 spells CASSLEGLAGSEQFF. CDR3 DNA sequence: TGTGCCAGCAGCTTAGAGGGACTAGCGGGATCGGAGCAGTTCTTC. Supplemented by reference TRBV11-3 and TRBJ2-1, the full variable domain reads EAGVVQSPRYKIIEKKQPVAFWCNPISGHNTLYWYLQNLGQGPELLIRYENEEAVDDSQLPKDRFSAERLKGVDSTLKIQPAELGDSAVYLCASSLEGLAGSEQFFGPGTRLTVL.

The chain carries TRBV5-5 and TRBJ1-1, with TRBD1 matching 8 bases. V gave up 3 bases and J gave up 7 bases; unmatched junction bases: 11. Per the germline V gene, CDR1 is SGHKS and CDR2 is YYEKEE (reference sequence). This CDR3 is 15 amino acids long. The CDR3 loop reads CASSWDGGTGLEAFF. CDR3 DNA sequence: TGTGCCAGCAGCTGGGATGGGGGGACAGGTCTTGAAGCTTTCTTT.

To note about this clone: At one end, the junction sequence differs from germline, possibly due to a read error. V gene TRBV6-6 combines with J gene TRBJ1-3; the match to TRBD1 covers 8 bases. CDR1 and CDR2 from the germline V gene are MNHNY and SVGAGI (reference sequence). This CDR3 region has 14 residues. This CDR3 reads CASSYYGQGDTIYF. In nucleotides, the CDR3 is TGTGCCAGCAGCTACTACGGACAGGGAGACACCATATATTTT.

V gene TRBV7-8 combines with J gene TRBJ1-1, with 8 bases that match TRBD1. J gave up 5 bases and V 1 base, and 9 bases lay outside the gene matches. This CDR3 has 16 residues. Germline V lookup: CDR1 SGHVS, CDR2 FQNEAQ. The CDR3 nucleotides are TGTGCCAGCAGCTTAGGGGGGACAGGTTGGATTACTGAAGCTTTCTTT. Protein product: CASSLGGTGWITEAFF.

The chain has TRBV5-1 and TRBJ2-6; weak D call: TRBD1 (5 bases). CDR1 SGHRS and CDR2 YFSETQ come from the germline V gene. V lost 4 bases to trimming and J lost 0 bases, with 8 bases between them. The CDR3 is 15 residues long. DNA of the CDR3: TGCGCCAGCAGCCCGGACAACTCTGGGGCCAACGTCCTGACTTTC. It codes for CASSPDNSGANVLTF.

This chain links TRBV19 with TRBJ1-1, with 7 bases lining up with TRBD1. V dropped 3 bases and J dropped 0; count of bases not matched to a gene: 7. The CDR3 totals 16 residues. The germline V gene encodes CDR1 LNHDA and CDR2 SQIVND (reference sequence). This chain's CDR3 is CASSISAGGLNTEAFF. The CDR3 DNA is TGTGCCAGTAGTATTAGTGCAGGGGGGCTGAACACTGAAGCTTTCTTT. Full variable domain (remainder filled in from reference TRBV19 and TRBJ1-1): DGGITQSPKYLFRKEGQNVTLSCEQNLNHDAMYWYRQDPGQGLRLIYYSQIVNDFQKGDIAEGYSVSREKKESFPLTVTSAQKNPTAFYLCASSISAGGLNTEAFFGQGTRLTVV.

This chain uses TRBV7-9 with TRBJ2-1; TRBD2 aligns across 7 bases. Germline V CDR1 and CDR2: SEHNR, FQNEAQ (reference sequence). V shed 6 bases and J 12 bases; nucleotides not matched to a gene: 8. CDR3 length equals 12 residues. CDR3 in amino acids: CASSRDYRGQFF. The CDR3, as DNA: TGTGCCAGCAGTCGGGACTACCGTGGGCAGTTCTTC.

The rearrangement joins TRBV5-1 to TRBJ1-3, with D tentatively TRBD1 (5 bases). V dropped 0 bases and J dropped 4 bases, with 17 bases sitting between them. The CDR3 length is 17 residues. Germline V gene sequence: CDR1 SGHRS, CDR2 YFSETQ. The DNA for the CDR3 is TGCGCCAGCAGCTTGGAGGGTAGACAGTTGGCGGGAAACACCATATATTTT. Translated, it gives CASSLEGRQLAGNTIYF.